A selection of T cell receptor beta chains follows, all from one sample in a study of T cells in Graves' hyperthyroidism and ophthalmopathy. TCRdb re-analysed the multiplex PCR reads in MiXCR, keeping a single row per CDR3 protein. The sample records around 600,000 distinct CDR3 sequences, roughly 15% being singletons. What was sequenced was blood. Receptors originate from a woman between 35 and 50 years old with Graves' ophthalmopathy. Each CDR3 is given with its conserved first and last residue. The order of the fields is J gene, D gene, clone size, V gene, CDR3 length, CDR3 protein, CDR3 DNA. The D gene is left open where the match is weak. A row's size may be missing; if present it is once, few, many or a size class.

>TRBJ2-3|TRBD2|few|TRBV5-1|15
CATSLSGVPTDTQYF
TGCGCCACCTCCCTTAGCGGGGTTCCCACAGATACGCAGTATTTT
>TRBJ2-1|TRBD2|many|TRBV29-1|12
CSVGRAGGEQFF
TGCAGCGTAGGGCGCGCGGGGGGTGAGCAGTTCTTC
>TRBJ1-5|NA|many|TRBV2|15
CASSEEGGRNQPQHF
TGTGCCAGCAGTGAAGAGGGTGGGAGGAATCAGCCCCAGCATTTT
>TRBJ1-3|NA|few|TRBV5-1|14
CASSYTGPGNTIYF
TGCGCCAGCAGCTATACAGGGCCTGGAAACACCATATATTTT
>TRBJ1-6|TRBD1|few|TRBV30|15
CAWSVRGTGGSPLHF
TGTGCCTGGAGTGTACGGGGGACAGGGGGTTCACCCCTCCACTTT
>TRBJ1-1|NA|many|TRBV14|14
CASSQARLNTEAFF
TGTGCCAGCAGCCAAGCCAGGCTTAACACTGAAGCTTTCTTT
>TRBJ2-1|NA|once|TRBV7-9|15
CASSLRKQGNNEQFF
TGTGCCAGCAGCTTGAGAAAGCAAGGAAACAATGAGCAGTTCTTC
>TRBJ2-5|NA|NA|TRBV4-1|16
CANSHSRAAKQETQYF
TGCGCCAACAGCCATAGTAGGGCGGCAAAACAAGAGACCCAGTACTTC
>TRBJ2-3|NA|NA|TRBV6-1|16
CASSQYIGHTTDTQYF
TGTGCCAGCAGTCAGTATATCGGACACACCACAGATACGCAGTATTTT
>TRBJ2-1|NA|few|TRBV6-2/TRBV6-3|12
CASIKDAGRPFF
TGTGCCAGCATCAAGGACGCGGGCAGGCCGTTCTTC
>TRBJ2-3|TRBD2|NA|TRBV27|17
CASTGLAGALSTDTQYF
TGTGCCAGCACCGGACTAGCGGGGGCCCTTAGCACAGATACGCAGTATTTT
>TRBJ2-1|NA|many|TRBV15|13
CATSTDGNNEQFF
TGTGCCACCAGCACAGACGGAAACAATGAGCAGTTCTTC
>TRBJ1-1|TRBD1|many|TRBV20-1|12
CSAGTGADEAFF
TGCAGTGCCGGGACAGGGGCGGATGAAGCTTTCTTT
>TRBJ2-3|TRBD2|many|TRBV28|15
CASSSRRERTDTQYF
TGTGCCAGCAGCTCTCGGCGGGAGCGGACAGATACGCAGTATTTT
>TRBJ1-1|NA|NA|TRBV12-3/TRBV12-4|14
CASSPGHRNTEAFF
TGTGCCAGCAGTCCCGGACATAGGAACACTGAAGCTTTCTTT
>TRBJ2-3|TRBD2|few|TRBV18|17
CASSPNGLAGGADTQYF
TGTGCCAGCTCACCTAACGGACTAGCGGGAGGTGCAGATACGCAGTATTTT
>TRBJ2-7|TRBD2|few|TRBV15|16
CATSRGLLAGGYEQYF
TGTGCCACCAGCAGAGGCCTACTAGCGGGAGGTTACGAGCAGTACTTC
>TRBJ1-1|NA|NA|TRBV4-2|15
CASSQEQAPNTEAFF
TGTGCCAGCAGCCAAGAGCAAGCCCCGAACACTGAAGCTTTCTTT
>TRBJ2-1|TRBD2|NA|TRBV7-3|15
CASSLTGGEYNEQFF
TGTGCCAGCAGCTTAACCGGGGGGGAATACAATGAGCAGTTCTTC
>TRBJ2-1|NA|NA|TRBV25-1|14
CASSLAGTKNEQFF
TGTGCCAGCAGTCTGGCGGGTACCAAGAATGAGCAGTTCTTC
>TRBJ1-1|NA|many|TRBV6-1|15
CASRPVGGGGTEAFF
TGTGCCAGCAGGCCTGTGGGGGGAGGGGGCACTGAAGCTTTCTTT
>TRBJ2-2|TRBD2|few|TRBV20-1|15
CSARGTSGPTGELFF
TGCAGTGCTCGCGGGACTAGCGGGCCCACCGGGGAGCTGTTTTTT
>TRBJ1-5|NA|many|TRBV12-3/TRBV12-4|12
CASTAGDQPQHF
TGTGCCAGCACCGCCGGGGATCAGCCCCAGCATTTT
>TRBJ2-5|NA|many|TRBV18|13
CASSPPAQETQYF
TGTGCCAGCTCACCACCAGCCCAAGAGACCCAGTACTTC
>TRBJ2-5|NA|many|TRBV10-3|13
CAISESTQETQYF
TGTGCCATCAGTGAGTCGACTCAAGAGACCCAGTACTTC
>TRBJ1-2|TRBD1|few|TRBV29-1|13
CSVGQGHPYGYTF
TGCAGCGTTGGACAGGGCCATCCCTATGGCTACACCTTC
>TRBJ1-6|NA|few|TRBV4-1|16
CASSQEGGFSNSPLHF
TGCGCCAGCAGCCAAGAAGGGGGGTTCTCAAATTCACCCCTCCACTTT
>TRBJ2-5|TRBD2|NA|TRBV15|15
CATSRPTSGRAYQYF
TGTGCCACCAGCAGACCGACTAGCGGGAGGGCGTATCAGTACTTC
>TRBJ1-4|NA|few|TRBV6-1|13
CASSVTGNEKLFF
TGTGCCAGCAGCGTGACCGGGAATGAAAAACTGTTTTTT